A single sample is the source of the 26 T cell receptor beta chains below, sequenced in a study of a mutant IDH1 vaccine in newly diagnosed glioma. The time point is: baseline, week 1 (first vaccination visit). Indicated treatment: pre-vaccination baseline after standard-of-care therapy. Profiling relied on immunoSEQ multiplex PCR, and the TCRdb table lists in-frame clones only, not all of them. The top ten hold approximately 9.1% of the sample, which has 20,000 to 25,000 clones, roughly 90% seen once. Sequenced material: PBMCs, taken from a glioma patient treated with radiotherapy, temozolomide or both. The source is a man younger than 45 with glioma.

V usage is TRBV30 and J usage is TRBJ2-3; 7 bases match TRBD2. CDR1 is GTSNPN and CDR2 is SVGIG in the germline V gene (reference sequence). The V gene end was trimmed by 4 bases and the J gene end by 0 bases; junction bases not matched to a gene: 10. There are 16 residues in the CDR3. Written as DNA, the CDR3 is TGTGCCTGGACCCTAGGGAGGGTCCCTAGCACAGATACGCAGTATTTT. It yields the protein CAWTLGRVPSTDTQYF.

DNA for the CDR3: TGTGCCACCATAGGACAGGCGTCCTACGAGCAGTACTTC. Translation: CATIGQASYEQYF. The rearrangement uses TRBV10-3 and TRBJ2-7; 7 bases fit TRBD1. V shed 10 bases and J 1 base; nucleotides not matched to a gene: 7. Germline-derived CDR1 and CDR2 are ENHRY and SYGVKD. The CDR3 is 13 residues long.

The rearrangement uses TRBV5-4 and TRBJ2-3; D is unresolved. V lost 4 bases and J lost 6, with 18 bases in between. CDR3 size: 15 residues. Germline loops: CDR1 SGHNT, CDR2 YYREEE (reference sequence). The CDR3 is CASSLMGSPTDTQYF. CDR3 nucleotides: TGTGCCAGCAGCCTTATGGGCAGCCCCACGGATACGCAGTATTTT.

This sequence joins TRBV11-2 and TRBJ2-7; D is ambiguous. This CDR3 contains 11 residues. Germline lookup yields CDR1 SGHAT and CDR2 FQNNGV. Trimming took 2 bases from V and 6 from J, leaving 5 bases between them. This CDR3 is CASSLRTEQYF. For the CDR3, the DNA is TGTGCCAGCAGCTTAAGGACCGAGCAGTACTTC.

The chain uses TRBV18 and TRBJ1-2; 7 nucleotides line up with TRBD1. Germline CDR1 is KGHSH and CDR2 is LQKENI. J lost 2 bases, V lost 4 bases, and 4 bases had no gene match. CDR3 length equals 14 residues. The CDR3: CASSLQGVNYGYTF. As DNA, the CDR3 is TGTGCCAGCTCACTTCAGGGGGTCAACTATGGCTACACCTTC. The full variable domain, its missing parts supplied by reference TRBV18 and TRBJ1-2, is NAGVMQNPRHLVRRRGQEARLRCSPMKGHSHVYWYRQLPEEGLKFMVYLQKENIIDESGMPKERFSAEFPKEGPSILRIQQVVRGDSAAYFCASSLQGVNYGYTFGSGTRLTVV.

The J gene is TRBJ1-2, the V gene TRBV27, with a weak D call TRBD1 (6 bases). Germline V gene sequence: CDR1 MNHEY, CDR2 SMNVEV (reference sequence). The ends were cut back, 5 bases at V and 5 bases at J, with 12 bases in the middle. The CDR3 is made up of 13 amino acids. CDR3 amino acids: CASSTTGIYGYTF. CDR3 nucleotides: TGTGCCAGCAGTACCACAGGGATTTATGGCTACACCTTC.

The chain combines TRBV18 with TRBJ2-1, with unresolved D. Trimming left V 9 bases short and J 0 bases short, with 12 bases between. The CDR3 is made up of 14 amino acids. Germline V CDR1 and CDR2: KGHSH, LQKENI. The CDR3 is CASSDGSSYNEQFF. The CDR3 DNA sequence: TGTGCCAGTTCCGACGGAAGCTCCTACAATGAGCAGTTCTTC.

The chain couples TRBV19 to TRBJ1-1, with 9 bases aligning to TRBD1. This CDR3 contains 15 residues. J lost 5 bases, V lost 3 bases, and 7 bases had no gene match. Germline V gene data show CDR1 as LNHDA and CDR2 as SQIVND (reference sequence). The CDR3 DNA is TGTGCCAGTAGTATGCAACAGGGGGCAGGGACTGAAGCTTTCTTT. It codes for CASSMQQGAGTEAFF.

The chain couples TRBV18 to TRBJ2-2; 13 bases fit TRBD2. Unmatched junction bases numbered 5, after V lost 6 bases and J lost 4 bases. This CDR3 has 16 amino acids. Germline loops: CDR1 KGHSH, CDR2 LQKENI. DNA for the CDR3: TGTGCCAGCTCGCCGTGGACTAGCGGGGGCACCGGGGAGCTGTTTTTT. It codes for CASSPWTSGGTGELFF.

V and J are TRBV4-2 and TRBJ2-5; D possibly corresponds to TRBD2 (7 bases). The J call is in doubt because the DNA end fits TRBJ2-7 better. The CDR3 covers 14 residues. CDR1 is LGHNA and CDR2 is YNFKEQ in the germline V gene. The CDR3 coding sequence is TGTGCCAGCAGCGAGGCGGGGGCTGACTACGAGCAGTACTTC. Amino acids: CASSEAGADYEQYF.

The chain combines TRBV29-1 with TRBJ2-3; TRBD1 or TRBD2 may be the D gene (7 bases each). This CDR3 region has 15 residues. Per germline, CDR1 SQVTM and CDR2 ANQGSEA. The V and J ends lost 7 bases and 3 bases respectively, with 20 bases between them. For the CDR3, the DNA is TGCAGCGCCTCAGGGGGGGGCGGTTGGACAGATACGCAGTATTTT. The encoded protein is CSASGGGGWTDTQYF.

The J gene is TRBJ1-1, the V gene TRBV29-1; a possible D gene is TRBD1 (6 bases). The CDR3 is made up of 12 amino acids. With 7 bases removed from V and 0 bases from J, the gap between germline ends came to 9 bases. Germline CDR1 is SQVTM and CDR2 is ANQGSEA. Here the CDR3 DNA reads TGCAGCGAACAGGGAATGAACACTGAAGCTTTCTTT. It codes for CSEQGMNTEAFF.

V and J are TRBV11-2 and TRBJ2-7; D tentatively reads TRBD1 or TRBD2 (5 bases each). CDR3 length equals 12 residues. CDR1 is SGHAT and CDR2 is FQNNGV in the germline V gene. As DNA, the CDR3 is TGTGCGGGGGAAGGAGCCACCTACGAGCAGTACTTC. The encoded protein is CAGEGATYEQYF.

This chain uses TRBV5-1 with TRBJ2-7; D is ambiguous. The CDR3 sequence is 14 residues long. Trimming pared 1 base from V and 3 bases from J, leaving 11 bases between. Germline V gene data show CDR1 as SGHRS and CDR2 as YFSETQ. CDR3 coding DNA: TGCGCCAGCAGCTTGATGGACCGCCTCTACGAGCAGTACTTC. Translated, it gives CASSLMDRLYEQYF. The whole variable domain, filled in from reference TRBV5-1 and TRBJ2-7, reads KAGVTQTPRYLIKTRGQQVTLSCSPISGHRSVSWYQQTPGQGLQFLFEYFSETQRNKGNFPGRFSGRQFSNSRSEMNVSTLELGDSALYLCASSLMDRLYEQYFGPGTRLTVT.

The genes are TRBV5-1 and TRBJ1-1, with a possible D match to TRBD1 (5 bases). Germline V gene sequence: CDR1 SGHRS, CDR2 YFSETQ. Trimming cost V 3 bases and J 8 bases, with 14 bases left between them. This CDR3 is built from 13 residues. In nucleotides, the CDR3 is TGCGCCAGCAGCTCTGACAGAACGAGGGAAGCTTTCTTT. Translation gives CASSSDRTREAFF.

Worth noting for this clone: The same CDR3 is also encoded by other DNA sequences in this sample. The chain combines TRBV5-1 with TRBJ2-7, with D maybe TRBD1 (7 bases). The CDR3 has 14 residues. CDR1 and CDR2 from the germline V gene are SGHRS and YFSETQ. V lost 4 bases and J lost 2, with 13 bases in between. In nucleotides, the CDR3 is TGCGCCAGCAGCGGGCAGGGGGGCCCCTACGAGCAGTACTTC. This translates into CASSGQGGPYEQYF.

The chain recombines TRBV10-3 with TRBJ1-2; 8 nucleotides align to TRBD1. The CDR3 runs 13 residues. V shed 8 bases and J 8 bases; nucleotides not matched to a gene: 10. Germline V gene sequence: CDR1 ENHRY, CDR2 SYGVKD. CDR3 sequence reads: CAIDDRGLRGYTF. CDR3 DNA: TGTGCCATCGATGACAGGGGTCTTCGGGGCTACACCTTC.

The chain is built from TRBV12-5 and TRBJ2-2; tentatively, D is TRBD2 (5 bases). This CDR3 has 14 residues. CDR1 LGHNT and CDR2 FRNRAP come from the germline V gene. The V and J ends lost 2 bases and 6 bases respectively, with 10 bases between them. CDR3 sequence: CASGLRGSAGELFF. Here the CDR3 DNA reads TGTGCTAGTGGTTTGAGAGGGTCGGCCGGGGAGCTGTTTTTT. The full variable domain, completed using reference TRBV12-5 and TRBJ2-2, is DARVTQTPRHKVTEMGQEVTMRCQPILGHNTVFWYRQTMMQGLELLAYFRNRAPLDDSGMPKDRFSAEMPDATLATLKIQPSEPRDSAVYFCASGLRGSAGELFFGEGSRLTVL.

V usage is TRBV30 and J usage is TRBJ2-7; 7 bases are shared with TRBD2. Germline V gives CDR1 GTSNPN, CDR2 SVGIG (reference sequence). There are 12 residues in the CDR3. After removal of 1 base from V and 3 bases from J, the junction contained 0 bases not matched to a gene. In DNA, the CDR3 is TGTGCCTGGAGTGCGGGGGGCTACGAGCAGTACTTC. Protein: CAWSAGGYEQYF.

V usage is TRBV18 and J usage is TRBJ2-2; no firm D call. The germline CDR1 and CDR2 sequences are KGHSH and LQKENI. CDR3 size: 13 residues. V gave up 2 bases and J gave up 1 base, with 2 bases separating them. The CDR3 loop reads CASSPGNTGELFF. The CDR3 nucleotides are TGTGCCAGCTCACCAGGGAACACCGGGGAGCTGTTTTTT.

CDR3 sequence (DNA): TGTGCCAGCTCACCACCGAACGTCGCGGTCGCTGAAGCTTTCTTT. Amino acids: CASSPPNVAVAEAFF. The gene calls are TRBV18 and TRBJ1-1; no reliable D call. CDR3 length: 15 amino acids. Germline-derived CDR1 and CDR2 are KGHSH and LQKENI. V lost 0 bases to trimming and J lost 6 bases, with 14 bases between them. The variable domain in full, completed from reference TRBV18 and TRBJ1-1, reads NAGVMQNPRHLVRRRGQEARLRCSPMKGHSHVYWYRQLPEEGLKFMVYLQKENIIDESGMPKERFSAEFPKEGPSILRIQQVVRGDSAAYFCASSPPNVAVAEAFFGQGTRLTVV.

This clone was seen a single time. The CDR3 loop is CASSQDPGDGYTF. The CDR3 DNA sequence: TGTGCCAGCAGCCAGGACCCGGGGGACGGCTACACCTTC. This rearrangement joins TRBV7-2 to TRBJ1-2; D may be TRBD1 (5 bases). The V gene's germline CDR1 is SGHTA and CDR2 FQGNSA. The ends were cut back, 5 bases at V and 8 bases at J, with 15 bases in the middle. This CDR3 contains 13 residues.

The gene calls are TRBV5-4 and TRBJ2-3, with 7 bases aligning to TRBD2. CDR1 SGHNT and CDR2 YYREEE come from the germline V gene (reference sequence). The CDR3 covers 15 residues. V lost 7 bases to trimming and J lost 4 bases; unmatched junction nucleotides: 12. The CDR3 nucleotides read TGTGCCAGCTCCCACGGGAGCGGGACGCCAGATACGCAGTATTTT. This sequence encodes CASSHGSGTPDTQYF.

DNA for the CDR3: TGTGCCACCAGCAGAGATCGTGGAGGGACGGCGTATAATTCACCCCTCCACTTT. It specifies CATSRDRGGTAYNSPLHF. The chain joins TRBV15 to TRBJ1-6; perhaps TRBD1 as D (5 bases). Trimming took off 0 bases at V and 4 bases at J, with 16 bases between the two ends. The CDR3 has 18 residues. CDR1 and CDR2 from the germline V gene are LNHNV and YYDKDF (reference sequence).

CDR3 amino acids: CASSRQDLSSYNEQFF. The CDR3 DNA reads as TGTGCCAGCAGCCGCCAGGACTTGAGCTCCTACAATGAGCAGTTCTTC. The chain recombines TRBV4-2 with TRBJ2-1; TRBD2 might be the D (5 bases). This CDR3 has 16 residues. The germline V gene encodes CDR1 LGHNA and CDR2 YNFKEQ. The ends were cut back, 4 bases at V and 0 bases at J, with 13 bases in the middle.

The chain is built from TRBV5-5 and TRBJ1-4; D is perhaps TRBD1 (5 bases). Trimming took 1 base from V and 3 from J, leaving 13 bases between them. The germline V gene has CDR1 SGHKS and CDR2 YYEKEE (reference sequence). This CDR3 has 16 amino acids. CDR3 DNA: TGTGCCAGCAGCTTGACTCGGGTGGGGGCTAATGAAAAACTGTTTTTT. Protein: CASSLTRVGANEKLFF.